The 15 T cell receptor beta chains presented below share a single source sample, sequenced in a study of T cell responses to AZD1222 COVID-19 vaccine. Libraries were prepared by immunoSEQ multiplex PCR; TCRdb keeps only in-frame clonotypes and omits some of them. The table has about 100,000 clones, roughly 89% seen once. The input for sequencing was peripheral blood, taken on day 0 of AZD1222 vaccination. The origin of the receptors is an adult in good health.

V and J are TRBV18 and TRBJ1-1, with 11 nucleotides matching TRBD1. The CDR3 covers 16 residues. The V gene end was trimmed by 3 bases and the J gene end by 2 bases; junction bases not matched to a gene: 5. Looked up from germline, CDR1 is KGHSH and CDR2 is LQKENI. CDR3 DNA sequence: TGTGCCAGCTCACCGTCAGGACAGGGGGCCAACACTGAAGCTTTCTTT. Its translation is CASSPSGQGANTEAFF.

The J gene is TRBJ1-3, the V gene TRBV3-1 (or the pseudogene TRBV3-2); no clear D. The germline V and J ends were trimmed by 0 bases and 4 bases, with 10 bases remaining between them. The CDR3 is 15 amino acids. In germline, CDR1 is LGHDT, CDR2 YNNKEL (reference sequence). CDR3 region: CASSQERATGNTIYF. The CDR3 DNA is TGTGCCAGCAGCCAAGAAAGAGCAACAGGAAACACCATATATTTT.

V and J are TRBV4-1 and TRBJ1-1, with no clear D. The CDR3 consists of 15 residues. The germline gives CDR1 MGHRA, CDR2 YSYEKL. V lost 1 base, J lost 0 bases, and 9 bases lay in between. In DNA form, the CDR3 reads TGCGCCAGCAGCCAAGTCCCTTTTATGAACACTGAAGCTTTCTTT. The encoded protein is CASSQVPFMNTEAFF.

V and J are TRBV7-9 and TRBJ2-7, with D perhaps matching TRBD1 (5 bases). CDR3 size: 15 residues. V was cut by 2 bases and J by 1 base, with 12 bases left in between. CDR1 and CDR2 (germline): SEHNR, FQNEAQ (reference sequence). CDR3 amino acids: CASSLNGRQSYEQYF. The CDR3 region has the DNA TGTGCCAGCAGCTTAAACGGGCGACAGTCCTACGAGCAGTACTTC.

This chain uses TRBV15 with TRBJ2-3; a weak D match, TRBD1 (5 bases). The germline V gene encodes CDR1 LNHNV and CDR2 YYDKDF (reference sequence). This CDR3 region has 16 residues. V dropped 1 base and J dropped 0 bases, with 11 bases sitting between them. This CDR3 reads CATSRGGHISTDTQYF. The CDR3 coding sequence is TGTGCCACCAGCAGAGGTGGACACATAAGCACAGATACGCAGTATTTT. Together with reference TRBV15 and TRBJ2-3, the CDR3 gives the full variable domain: DAMVIQNPRYQVTQFGKPVTLSCSQTLNHNVMYWYQQKSSQAPKLLFHYYDKDFNNEADTPDNFQSRRPNTSFCFLDIRSPGLGDTAMYLCATSRGGHISTDTQYFGPGTRLTVL.

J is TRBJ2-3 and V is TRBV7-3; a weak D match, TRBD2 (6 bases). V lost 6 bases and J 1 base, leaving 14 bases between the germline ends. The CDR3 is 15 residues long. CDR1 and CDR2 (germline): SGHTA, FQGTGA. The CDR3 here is CASSFLGGGTDTQYF. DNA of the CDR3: TGTGCCAGCAGTTTCCTGGGGGGAGGCACAGATACGCAGTATTTT. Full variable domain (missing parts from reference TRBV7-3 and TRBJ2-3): GAGVSQTPSNKVTEKGKYVELRCDPISGHTALYWYRQSLGQGPEFLIYFQGTGAADDSGLPNDRFFAVRPEGSVSTLKIQRTERGDSAVYLCASSFLGGGTDTQYFGPGTRLTVL.

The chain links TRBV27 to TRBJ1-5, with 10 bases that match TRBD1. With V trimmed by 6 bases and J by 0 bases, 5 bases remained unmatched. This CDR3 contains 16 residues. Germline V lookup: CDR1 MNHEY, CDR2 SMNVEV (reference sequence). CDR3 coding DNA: TGTGCCAGCAGCCACGGGACAGGGGATAGCAATCAGCCCCAGCATTTT. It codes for CASSHGTGDSNQPQHF.

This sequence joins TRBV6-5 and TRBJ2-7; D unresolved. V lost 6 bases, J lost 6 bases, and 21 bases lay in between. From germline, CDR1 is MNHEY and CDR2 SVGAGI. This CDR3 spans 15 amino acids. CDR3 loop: CASRPVRRTDREQYF. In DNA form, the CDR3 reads TGTGCCAGCAGGCCCGTCCGACGTACCGACCGCGAGCAGTACTTC.

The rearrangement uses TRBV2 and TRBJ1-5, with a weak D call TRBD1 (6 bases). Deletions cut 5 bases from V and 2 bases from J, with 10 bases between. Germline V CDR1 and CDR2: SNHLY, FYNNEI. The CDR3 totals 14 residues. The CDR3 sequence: CASSTGWRNQPQHF. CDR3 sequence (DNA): TGTGCCAGCAGTACAGGGTGGCGCAATCAGCCCCAGCATTTT.

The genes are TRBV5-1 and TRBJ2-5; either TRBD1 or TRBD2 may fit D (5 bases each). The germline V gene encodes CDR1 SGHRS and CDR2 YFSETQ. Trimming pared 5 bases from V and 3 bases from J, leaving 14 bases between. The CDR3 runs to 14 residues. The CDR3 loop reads CASRRSGREETQYF. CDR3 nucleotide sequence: TGCGCCAGCAGAAGGTCGGGGCGGGAAGAGACCCAGTACTTC.

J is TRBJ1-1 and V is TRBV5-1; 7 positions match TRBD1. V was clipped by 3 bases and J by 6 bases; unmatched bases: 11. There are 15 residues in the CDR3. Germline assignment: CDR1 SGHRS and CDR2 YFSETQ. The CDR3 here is CASSSVEGGLSEAFF. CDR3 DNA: TGCGCCAGCAGCTCGGTTGAAGGGGGCTTGTCTGAAGCTTTCTTT. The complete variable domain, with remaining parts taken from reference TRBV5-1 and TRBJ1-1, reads KAGVTQTPRYLIKTRGQQVTLSCSPISGHRSVSWYQQTPGQGLQFLFEYFSETQRNKGNFPGRFSGRQFSNSRSEMNVSTLELGDSALYLCASSSVEGGLSEAFFGQGTRLTVV.

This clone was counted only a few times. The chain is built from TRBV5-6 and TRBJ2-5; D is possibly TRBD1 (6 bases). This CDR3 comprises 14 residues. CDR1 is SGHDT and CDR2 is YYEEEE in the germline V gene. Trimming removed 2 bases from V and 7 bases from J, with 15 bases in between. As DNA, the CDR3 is TGTGCCAGCAGCTTTTCCGGGACATACGGGACCCAGTACTTC. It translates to CASSFSGTYGTQYF.

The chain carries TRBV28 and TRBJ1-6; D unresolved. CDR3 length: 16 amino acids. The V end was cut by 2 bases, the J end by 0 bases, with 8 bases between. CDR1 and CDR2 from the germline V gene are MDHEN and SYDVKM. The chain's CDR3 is CASSLPRASYNSPLHF. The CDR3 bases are TGTGCCAGCAGTTTACCCCGGGCCTCCTATAATTCACCCCTCCACTTT. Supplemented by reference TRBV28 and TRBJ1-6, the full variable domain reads DVKVTQSSRYLVKRTGEKVFLECVQDMDHENMFWYRQDPGLGLRLIYFSYDVKMKEKGDIPEGYSVSREKKERFSLILESASTNQTSMYLCASSLPRASYNSPLHFGNGTRLTVT.

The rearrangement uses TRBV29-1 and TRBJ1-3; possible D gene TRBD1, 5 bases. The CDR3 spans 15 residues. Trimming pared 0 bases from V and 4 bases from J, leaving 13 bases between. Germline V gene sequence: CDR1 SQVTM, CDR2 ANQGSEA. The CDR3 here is CSVEDVRGFGNTIYF. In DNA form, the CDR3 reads TGCAGCGTTGAAGACGTACGGGGGTTCGGAAACACCATATATTTT.

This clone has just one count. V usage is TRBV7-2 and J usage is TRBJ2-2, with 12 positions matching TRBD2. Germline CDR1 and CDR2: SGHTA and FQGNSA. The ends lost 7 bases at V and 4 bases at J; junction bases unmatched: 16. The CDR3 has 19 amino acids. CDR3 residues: CASIGRLAGVAGRTGELFF. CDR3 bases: TGTGCCAGCATCGGTAGACTAGCGGGGGTGGCAGGGCGCACCGGGGAGCTGTTTTTT.